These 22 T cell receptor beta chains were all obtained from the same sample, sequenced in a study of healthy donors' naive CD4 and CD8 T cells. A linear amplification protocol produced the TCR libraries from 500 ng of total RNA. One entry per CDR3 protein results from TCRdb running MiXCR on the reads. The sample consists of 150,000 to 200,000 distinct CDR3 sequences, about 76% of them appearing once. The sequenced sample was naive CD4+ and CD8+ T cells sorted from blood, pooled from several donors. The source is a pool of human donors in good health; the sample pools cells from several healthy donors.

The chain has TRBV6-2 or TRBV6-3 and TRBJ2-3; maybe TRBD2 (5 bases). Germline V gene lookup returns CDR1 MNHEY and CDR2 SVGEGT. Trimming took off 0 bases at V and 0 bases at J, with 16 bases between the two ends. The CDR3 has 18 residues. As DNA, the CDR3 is TGTGCCAGCAGTTACTCGAGGAGCCTAGCACCAAGCACAGATACGCAGTATTTT. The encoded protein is CASSYSRSLAPSTDTQYF.

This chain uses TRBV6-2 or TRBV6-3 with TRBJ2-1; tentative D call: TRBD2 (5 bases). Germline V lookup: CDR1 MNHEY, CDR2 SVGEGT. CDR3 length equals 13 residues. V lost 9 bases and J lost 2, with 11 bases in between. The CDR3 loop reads CASSVNPYNEQFF. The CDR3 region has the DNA TGTGCCAGTAGCGTGAACCCCTACAATGAGCAGTTCTTC.

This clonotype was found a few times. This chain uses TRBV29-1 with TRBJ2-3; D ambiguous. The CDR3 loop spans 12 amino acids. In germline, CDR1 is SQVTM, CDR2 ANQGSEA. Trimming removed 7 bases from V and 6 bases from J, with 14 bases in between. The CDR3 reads CSALLVSDTQYF. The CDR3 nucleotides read TGCAGCGCCCTTCTTGTAAGCGATACGCAGTATTTT.

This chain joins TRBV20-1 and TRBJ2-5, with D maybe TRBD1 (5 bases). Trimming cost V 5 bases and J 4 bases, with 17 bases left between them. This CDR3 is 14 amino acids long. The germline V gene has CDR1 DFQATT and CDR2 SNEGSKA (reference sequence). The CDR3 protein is CSALTVQQGETQYF. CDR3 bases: TGCAGTGCTTTGACCGTTCAGCAGGGAGAGACCCAGTACTTC.

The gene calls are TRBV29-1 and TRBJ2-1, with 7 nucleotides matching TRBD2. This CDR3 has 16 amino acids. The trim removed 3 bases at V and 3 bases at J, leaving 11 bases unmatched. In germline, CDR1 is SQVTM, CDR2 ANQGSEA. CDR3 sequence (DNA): TGCAGCGTTGATCTGATGGGCCGGGAGGACTACAATGAGCAGTTCTTC. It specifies CSVDLMGREDYNEQFF.

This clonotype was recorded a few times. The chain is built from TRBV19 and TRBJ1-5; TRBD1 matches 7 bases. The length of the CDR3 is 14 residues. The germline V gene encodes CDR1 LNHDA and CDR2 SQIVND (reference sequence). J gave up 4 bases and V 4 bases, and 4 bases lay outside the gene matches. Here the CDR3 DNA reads TGTGCCAGTAGTACGGGACAGATTAATCAGCCCCAGCATTTT. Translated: CASSTGQINQPQHF.

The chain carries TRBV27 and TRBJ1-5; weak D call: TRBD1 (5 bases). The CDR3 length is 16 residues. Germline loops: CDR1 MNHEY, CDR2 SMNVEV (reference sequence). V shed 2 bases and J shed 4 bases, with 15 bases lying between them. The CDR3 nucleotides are TGTGCCAGCAGTTTAGGGGCAGGGAGTATAAATCAGCCCCAGCATTTT. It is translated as CASSLGAGSINQPQHF.

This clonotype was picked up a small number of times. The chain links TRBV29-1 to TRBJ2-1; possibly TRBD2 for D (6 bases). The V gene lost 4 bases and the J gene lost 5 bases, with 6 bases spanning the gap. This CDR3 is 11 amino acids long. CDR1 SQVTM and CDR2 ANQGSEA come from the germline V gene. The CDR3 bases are TGCAGCGTTGCGGGGGACAATGAGCAGTTCTTC. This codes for CSVAGDNEQFF.

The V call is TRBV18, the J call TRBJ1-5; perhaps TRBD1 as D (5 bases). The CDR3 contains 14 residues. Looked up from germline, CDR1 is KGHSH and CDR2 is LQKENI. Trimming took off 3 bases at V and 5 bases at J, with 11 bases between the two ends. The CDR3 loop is CASSPNGADQPQHF. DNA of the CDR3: TGTGCCAGCTCACCCAACGGGGCTGATCAGCCCCAGCATTTT.

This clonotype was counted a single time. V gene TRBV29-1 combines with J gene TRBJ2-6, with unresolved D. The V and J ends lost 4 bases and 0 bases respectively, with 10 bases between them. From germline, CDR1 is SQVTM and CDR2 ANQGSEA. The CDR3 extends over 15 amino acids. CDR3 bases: TGCAGCGTTGTGGGCAGTGCCTCTGGGGCCAACGTCCTGACTTTC. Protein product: CSVVGSASGANVLTF.

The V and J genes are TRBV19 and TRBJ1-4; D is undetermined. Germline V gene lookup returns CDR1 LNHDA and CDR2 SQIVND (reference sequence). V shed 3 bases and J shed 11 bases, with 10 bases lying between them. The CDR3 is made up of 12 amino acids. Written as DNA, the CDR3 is TGTGCCAGTAGTATTACAGAGGAGAAACTGTTTTTT. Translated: CASSITEEKLFF.

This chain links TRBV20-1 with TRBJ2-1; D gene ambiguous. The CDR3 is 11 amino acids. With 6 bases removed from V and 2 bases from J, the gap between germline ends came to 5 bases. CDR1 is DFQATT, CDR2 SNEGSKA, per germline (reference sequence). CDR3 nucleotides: TGCAGTGCCGGGCCCTACAATGAGCAGTTCTTC. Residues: CSAGPYNEQFF.

CDR3 sequence: CASSYQAHREDNYGYTF. CDR3 DNA sequence: TGTGCCAGCAGTTATCAGGCCCACCGGGAAGATAACTATGGCTACACCTTC. This chain links TRBV6-5 with TRBJ1-2, with D unclear. Per germline, CDR1 MNHEY and CDR2 SVGAGI. Between the trimmed V and J ends, which lost 3 bases and 1 base, there was a span of 18 bases. The CDR3 contains 17 residues.

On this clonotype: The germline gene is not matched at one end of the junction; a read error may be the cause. The CDR3 DNA reads as TGCGCCAGCAGCTTGGAAAGCAGATACACAGATACGCAGTATTTT. Translated: CASSLESRYTDTQYF. The chain combines TRBV5-4 with TRBJ2-3; no clear D. Germline V gene sequence: CDR1 SGHNT, CDR2 YYREEE (reference sequence). CDR3 length: 15 amino acids.

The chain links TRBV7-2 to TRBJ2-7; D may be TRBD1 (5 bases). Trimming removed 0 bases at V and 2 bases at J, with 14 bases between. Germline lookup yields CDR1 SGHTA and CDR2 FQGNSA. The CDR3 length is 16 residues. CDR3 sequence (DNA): TGTGCCAGCAGCTTAGCGCTGACAGTCGACACCTACGAGCAGTACTTC. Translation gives CASSLALTVDTYEQYF. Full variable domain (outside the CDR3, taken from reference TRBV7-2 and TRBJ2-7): GAGVSQSPSNKVTEKGKDVELRCDPISGHTALYWYRQSLGQGLEFLIYFQGNSAPDKSGLPSDRFSAERTGGSVSTLTIQRTQQEDSAVYLCASSLALTVDTYEQYFGPGTRLTVT.

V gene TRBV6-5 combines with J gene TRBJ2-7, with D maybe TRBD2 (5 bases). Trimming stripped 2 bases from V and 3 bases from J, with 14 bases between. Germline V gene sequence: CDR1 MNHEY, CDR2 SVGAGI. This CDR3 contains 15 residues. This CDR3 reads CASSYGPSGGYEQYF. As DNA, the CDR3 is TGTGCCAGCAGTTACGGGCCAAGCGGTGGCTACGAGCAGTACTTC.

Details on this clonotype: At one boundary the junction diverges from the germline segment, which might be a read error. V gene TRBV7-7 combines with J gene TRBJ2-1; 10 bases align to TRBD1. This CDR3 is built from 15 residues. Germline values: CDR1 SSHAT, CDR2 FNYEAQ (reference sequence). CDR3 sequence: CASSFGTGVFNEQFF. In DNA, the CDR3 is TGTGCTAGCAGCTTTGGGACAGGGGTTTTCAATGAGCAGTTCTTC.

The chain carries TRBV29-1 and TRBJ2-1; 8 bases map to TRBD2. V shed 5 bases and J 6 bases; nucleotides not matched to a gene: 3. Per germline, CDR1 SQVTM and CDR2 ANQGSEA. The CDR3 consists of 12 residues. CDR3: CSVSGTSNEQFF. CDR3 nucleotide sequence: TGCAGCGTTTCTGGGACTAGCAATGAGCAGTTCTTC.

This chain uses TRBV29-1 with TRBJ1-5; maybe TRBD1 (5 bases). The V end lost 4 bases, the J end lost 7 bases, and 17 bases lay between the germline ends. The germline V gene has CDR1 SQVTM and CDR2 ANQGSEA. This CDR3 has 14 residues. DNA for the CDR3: TGCAGCGTTGTATTGAGGGGTGCGGGGCAGCCCCAGCATTTT. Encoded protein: CSVVLRGAGQPQHF.

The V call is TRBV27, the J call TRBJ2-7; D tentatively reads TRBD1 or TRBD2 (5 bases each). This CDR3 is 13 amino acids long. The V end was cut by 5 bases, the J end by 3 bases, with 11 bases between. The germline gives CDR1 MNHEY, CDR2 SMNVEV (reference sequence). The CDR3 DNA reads TGTGCCAGCAGTCCGGGGACCCACTACGAGCAGTACTTC. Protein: CASSPGTHYEQYF.

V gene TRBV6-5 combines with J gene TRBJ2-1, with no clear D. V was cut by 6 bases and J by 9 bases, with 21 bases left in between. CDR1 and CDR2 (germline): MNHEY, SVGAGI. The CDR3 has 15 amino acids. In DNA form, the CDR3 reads TGTGCCAGCAGCCCAACCGCGGTTCATTGGGGTGAGCAGTTCTTC. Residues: CASSPTAVHWGEQFF.

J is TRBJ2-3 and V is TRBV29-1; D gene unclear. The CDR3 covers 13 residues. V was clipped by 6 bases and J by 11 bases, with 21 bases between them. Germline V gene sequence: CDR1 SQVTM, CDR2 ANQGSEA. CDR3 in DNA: TGCAGCGTCGCGGTCCTGGGTCCCCGGCAGCAGTATTTT. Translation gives CSVAVLGPRQQYF.